The rows below give T cell receptor beta chains drawn from one sample of a study of blood T cell repertoires in COVID-19. The table came from immunoSEQ multiplex PCR; TCRdb's copy has only in-frame clones and leaves some out. The sample has some 140,000 clones, approximately 80% seen once. Sequenced: peripheral blood. The receptors were sampled from a woman aged 55-75 years with COVID-19, enrolled during active disease. Both conserved end residues are part of each CDR3. A D gene is named only where the DNA matches it firmly.

TGTGCCAGCAGCACCGGGGACAGATTTCTCACCGGGGAGCTGTTTTTT | CASSTGDRFLTGELFF | TRBJ2-2 | TRBV27 | TRBD1
TGCGCCAGTTCGACGGGTTTCAATCAGCCCCAGCATTTT | CASSTGFNQPQHF | TRBJ1-5 | TRBV10-1 | -
TGTGCCAACCCCGAGGGGGCGATCGGGGAGCTGTTTTTT | CANPEGAIGELFF | TRBJ2-2 | TRBV6-4 | TRBD1
TGTGCCTGGAGTTTACTCGGAAACACCATATATTTT | CAWSLLGNTIYF | TRBJ1-3 | TRBV30 | -
TGTGCCATCCGGACAGGGCAAGTTCCGGATCAGCCCCAGCATTTT | CAIRTGQVPDQPQHF | TRBJ1-5 | TRBV10-3 | TRBD1
TGCGCCAGCAGCCAACGGGACAGGGCTAGCAATCAGCCCCAGCATTTT | CASSQRDRASNQPQHF | TRBJ1-5 | TRBV4-1 | TRBD1
TGTGCCAGCAGAATTCTAGCGGGGGACGGGGAGCTGTTTTTT | CASRILAGDGELFF | TRBJ2-2 | TRBV6-5 | TRBD2
TGTGCCAGCAGCCCCTACGGAGGAAATGAGCAGTTCTTC | CASSPYGGNEQFF | TRBJ2-1 | TRBV11-2 | -
TGTGCCTGGAGTGGCGTGAGGACCGGGGAGCTGTTTTTT | CAWSGVRTGELFF | TRBJ2-2 | TRBV30 | -
TGTGCCACCAGCAGAGATAGAGGACAGGGGGATAATGAGCAGTTCTTC | CATSRDRGQGDNEQFF | TRBJ2-1 | TRBV15 | TRBD1
TGTGCCAGCAGCGACCGGGACAGGGGGCGCGTTGGTGAAAAACTGTTTTTT | CASSDRDRGRVGEKLFF | TRBJ1-4 | TRBV7-9 | TRBD1
TGTGCCAGCAGCCCCTGGGGCACAGGGAATAGCAATCAGCCCCAGCATTTT | CASSPWGTGNSNQPQHF | TRBJ1-5 | TRBV3-1/TRBV3-2 | -
TGTGCCAGCAGCCAAGGACAGGGGTTGGGTGGTAATGAAAAACTGTTTTTT | CASSQGQGLGGNEKLFF | TRBJ1-4 | TRBV3-1/TRBV3-2 | TRBD1
TGTGCCAGCAGCCAGGGTACAGTTGGAAACACCATATATTTT | CASSQGTVGNTIYF | TRBJ1-3 | TRBV3-1/TRBV3-2 | -
TGCGCCAGCAGCCACTTTGGTAGCGGGAACTACAATGAGCAGTTCTTC | CASSHFGSGNYNEQFF | TRBJ2-1 | TRBV4-1 | TRBD2